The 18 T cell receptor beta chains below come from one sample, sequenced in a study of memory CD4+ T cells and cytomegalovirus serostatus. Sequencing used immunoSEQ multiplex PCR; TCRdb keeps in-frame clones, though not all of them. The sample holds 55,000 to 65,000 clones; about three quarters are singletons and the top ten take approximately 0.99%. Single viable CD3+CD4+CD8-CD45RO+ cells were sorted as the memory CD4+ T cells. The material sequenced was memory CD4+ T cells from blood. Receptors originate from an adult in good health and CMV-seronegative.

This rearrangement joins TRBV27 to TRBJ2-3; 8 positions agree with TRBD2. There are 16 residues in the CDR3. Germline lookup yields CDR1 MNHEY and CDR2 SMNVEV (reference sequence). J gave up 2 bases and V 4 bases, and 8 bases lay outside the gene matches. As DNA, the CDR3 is TGTGCCAGCAGTTCGTTAGCGGGAACACCCACAGATACGCAGTATTTT. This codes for CASSSLAGTPTDTQYF.

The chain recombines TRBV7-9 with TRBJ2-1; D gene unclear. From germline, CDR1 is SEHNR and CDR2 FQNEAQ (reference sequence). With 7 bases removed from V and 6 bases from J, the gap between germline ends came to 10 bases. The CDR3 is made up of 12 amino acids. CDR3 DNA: TGTGCCAGCAACCAGCAGTCCAATGAGCAGTTCTTC. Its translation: CASNQQSNEQFF.

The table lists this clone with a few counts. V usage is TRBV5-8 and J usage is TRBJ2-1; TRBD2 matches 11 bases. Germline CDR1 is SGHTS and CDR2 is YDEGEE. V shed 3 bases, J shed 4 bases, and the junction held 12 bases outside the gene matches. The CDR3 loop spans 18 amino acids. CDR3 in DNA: TGTGCCAGCAGCTCCCTTCTTAGCGGGAGGGCCAAGTACAATGAGCAGTTCTTC. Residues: CASSSLLSGRAKYNEQFF.

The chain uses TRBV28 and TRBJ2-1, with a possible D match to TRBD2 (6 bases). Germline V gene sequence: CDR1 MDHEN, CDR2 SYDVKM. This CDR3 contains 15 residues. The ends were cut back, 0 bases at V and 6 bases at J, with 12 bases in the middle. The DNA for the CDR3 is TGTGCCAGCAGTTTATGGGGGACCGGGGGCAATGAGCAGTTCTTC. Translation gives CASSLWGTGGNEQFF.

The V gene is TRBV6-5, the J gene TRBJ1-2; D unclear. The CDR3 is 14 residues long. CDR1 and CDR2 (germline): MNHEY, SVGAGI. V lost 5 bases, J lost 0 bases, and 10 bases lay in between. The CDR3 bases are TGTGCCAGCAGTACAAACCGTGCTAACTATGGCTACACCTTC. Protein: CASSTNRANYGYTF.

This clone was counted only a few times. The CDR3 is CASSQDKNSANYGYTF. For the CDR3, the DNA is TGTGCCAGCAGCCAAGATAAGAACAGTGCTAACTATGGCTACACCTTC. The gene calls are TRBV4-2 and TRBJ1-2; no reliable D call. Germline lookup yields CDR1 LGHNA and CDR2 YNFKEQ. V lost 0 bases and J lost 0, with 11 bases in between. The CDR3 has 16 amino acids.

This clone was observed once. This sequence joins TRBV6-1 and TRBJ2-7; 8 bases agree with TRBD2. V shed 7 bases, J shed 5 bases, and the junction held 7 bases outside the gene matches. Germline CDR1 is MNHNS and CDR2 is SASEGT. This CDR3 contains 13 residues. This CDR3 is CASIPGGGNEQYF. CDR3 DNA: TGTGCCAGCATTCCCGGGGGGGGCAACGAGCAGTACTTC.

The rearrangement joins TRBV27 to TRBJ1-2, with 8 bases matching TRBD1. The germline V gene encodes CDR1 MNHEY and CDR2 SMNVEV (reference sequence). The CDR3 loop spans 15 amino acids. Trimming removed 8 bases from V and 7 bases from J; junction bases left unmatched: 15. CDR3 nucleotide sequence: TGTGCCAGCGCATCCGGAAGGACAGGGAGGCTTGGCTACACCTTC. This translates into CASASGRTGRLGYTF.

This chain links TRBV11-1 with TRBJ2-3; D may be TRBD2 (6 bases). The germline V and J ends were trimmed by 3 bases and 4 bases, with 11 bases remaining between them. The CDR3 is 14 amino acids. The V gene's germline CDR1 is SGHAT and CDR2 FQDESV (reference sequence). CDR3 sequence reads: CASSFREPPDTQYF. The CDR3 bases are TGTGCCAGCAGCTTCCGGGAGCCCCCAGATACGCAGTATTTT.

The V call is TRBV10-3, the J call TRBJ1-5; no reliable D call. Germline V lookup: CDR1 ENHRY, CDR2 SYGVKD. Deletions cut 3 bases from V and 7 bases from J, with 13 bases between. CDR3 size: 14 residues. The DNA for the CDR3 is TGTGCCATCAGTGAAAACTCATGGCGCCAGCCCCAGCATTTT. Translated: CAISENSWRQPQHF.

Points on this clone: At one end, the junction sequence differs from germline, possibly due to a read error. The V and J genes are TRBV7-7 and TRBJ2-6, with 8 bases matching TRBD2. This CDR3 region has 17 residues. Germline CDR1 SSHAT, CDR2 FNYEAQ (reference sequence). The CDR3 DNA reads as TGTGCTAGCAGCGGAGTAGCGGGAACCCCTGGGGCCAACGTCCTGACTTTC. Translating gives CASSGVAGTPGANVLTF.

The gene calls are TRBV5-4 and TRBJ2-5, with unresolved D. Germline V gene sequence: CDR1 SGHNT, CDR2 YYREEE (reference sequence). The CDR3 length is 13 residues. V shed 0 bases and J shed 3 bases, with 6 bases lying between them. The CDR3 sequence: CASSLVAEETQYF. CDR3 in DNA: TGTGCCAGCAGCTTGGTTGCAGAAGAGACCCAGTACTTC.

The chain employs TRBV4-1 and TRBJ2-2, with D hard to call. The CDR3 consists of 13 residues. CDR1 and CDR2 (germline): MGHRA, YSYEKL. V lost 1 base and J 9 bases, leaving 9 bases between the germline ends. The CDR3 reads CASSQGVPRELFF. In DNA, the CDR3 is TGCGCCAGCAGCCAAGGGGTTCCCAGGGAGCTGTTTTTT.

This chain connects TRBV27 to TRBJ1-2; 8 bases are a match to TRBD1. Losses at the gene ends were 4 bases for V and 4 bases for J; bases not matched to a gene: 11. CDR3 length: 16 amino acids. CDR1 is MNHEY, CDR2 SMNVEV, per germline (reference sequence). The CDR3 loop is CASSYYSDRAIYGYTF. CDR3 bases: TGTGCCAGCAGTTATTATTCGGACAGGGCGATCTATGGCTACACCTTC.

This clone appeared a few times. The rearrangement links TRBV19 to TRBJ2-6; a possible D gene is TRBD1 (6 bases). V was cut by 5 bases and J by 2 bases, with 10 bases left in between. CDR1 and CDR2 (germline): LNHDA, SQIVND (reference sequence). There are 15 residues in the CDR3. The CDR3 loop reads CASSSGVAGANVLTF. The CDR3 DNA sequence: TGTGCCAGTAGTTCAGGGGTGGCTGGGGCCAACGTCCTGACTTTC.

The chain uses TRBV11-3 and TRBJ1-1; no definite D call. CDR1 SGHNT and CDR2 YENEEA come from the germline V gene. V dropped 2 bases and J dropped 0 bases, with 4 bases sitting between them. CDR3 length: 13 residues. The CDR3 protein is CASSLTVNTEAFF. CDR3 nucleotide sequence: TGTGCCAGCAGCTTAACGGTGAACACTGAAGCTTTCTTT. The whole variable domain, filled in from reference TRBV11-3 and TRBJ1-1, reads EAGVVQSPRYKIIEKKQPVAFWCNPISGHNTLYWYLQNLGQGPELLIRYENEEAVDDSQLPKDRFSAERLKGVDSTLKIQPAELGDSAVYLCASSLTVNTEAFFGQGTRLTVV.

The CDR3 region is CASSRLQGGLWGYTF. The DNA for the CDR3 is TGTGCCAGCAGCCGATTACAGGGGGGATTATGGGGCTACACCTTC. This chain links TRBV5-8 with TRBJ1-2, with 8 nucleotides matching TRBD1. This CDR3 is 15 amino acids long. The germline V gene encodes CDR1 SGHTS and CDR2 YDEGEE. V shed 4 bases, J shed 8 bases, and the junction held 13 bases outside the gene matches.

CDR3 DNA: TGTGCCAGCAGTTACTTCCCTAGCGGGATCTCTTACGAGCAGTACTTC. Translating gives CASSYFPSGISYEQYF. The V call is TRBV6-5, the J call TRBJ2-7; 9 bases are shared with TRBD2. V shed 1 base, J shed 4 bases, and the junction held 8 bases outside the gene matches. This CDR3 region has 16 residues. Germline V CDR1 and CDR2: MNHEY, SVGAGI.